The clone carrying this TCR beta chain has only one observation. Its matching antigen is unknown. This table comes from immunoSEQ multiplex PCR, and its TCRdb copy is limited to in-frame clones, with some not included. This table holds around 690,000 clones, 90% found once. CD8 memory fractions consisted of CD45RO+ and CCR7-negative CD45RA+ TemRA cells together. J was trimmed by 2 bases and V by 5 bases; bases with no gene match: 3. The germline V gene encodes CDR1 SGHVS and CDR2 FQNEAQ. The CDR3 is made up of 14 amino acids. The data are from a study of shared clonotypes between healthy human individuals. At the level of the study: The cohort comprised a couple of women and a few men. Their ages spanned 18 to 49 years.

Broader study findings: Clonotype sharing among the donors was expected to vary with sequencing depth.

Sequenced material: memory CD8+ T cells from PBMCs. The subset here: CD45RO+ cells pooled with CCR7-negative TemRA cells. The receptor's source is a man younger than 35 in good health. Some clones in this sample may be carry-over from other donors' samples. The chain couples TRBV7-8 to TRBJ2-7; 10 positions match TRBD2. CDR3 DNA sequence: TGTGCCAGCAGCCCTAGCGGGAGAACCTACGAGCAGTACTTC. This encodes CASSPSGRTYEQYF.